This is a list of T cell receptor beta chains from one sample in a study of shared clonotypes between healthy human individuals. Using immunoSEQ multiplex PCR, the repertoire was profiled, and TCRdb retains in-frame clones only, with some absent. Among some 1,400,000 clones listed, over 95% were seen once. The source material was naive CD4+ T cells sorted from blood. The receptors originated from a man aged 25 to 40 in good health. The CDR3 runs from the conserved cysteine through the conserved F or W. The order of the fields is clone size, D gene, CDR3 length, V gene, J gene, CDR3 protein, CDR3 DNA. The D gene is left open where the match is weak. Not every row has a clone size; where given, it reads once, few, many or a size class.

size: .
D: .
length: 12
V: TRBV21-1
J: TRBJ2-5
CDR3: CASSSQLQTQYF
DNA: TGTGCCAGCAGCTCTCAGCTCCAGACCCAGTACTTC

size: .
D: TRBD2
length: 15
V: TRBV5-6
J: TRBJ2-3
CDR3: CASSLVWEGGNTQYF
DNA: TGTGCCAGCAGCTTGGTGTGGGAGGGCGGAAATACGCAGTATTTT

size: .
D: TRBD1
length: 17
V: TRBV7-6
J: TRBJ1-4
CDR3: CASSLRAGGTYDEKLFF
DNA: TGTGCCAGCAGCCTCCGGGCAGGGGGCACATACGATGAAAAACTGTTTTTT

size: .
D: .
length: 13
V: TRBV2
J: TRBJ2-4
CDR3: CASRLGAKNIQYF
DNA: TGTGCCAGCCGCCTTGGAGCCAAAAACATTCAGTACTTC

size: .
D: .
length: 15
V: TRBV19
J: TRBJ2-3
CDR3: CASTIGPSRADTQYF
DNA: TGTGCCAGTACCATAGGTCCCTCCAGGGCAGATACGCAGTATTTT

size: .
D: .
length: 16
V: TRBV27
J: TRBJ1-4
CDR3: CASSFGARLPLEKLFF
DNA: TGTGCCAGCAGTTTTGGGGCCCGTCTCCCCCTTGAAAAACTGTTTTTT

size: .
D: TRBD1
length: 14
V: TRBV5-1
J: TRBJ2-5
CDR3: CASSSGTGEETQYF
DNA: TGCGCCAGCAGCTCCGGGACAGGGGAAGAGACCCAGTACTTC

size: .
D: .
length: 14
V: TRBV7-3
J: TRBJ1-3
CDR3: CASSLSQSGNTIYF
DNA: TGTGCCAGCAGCTTAAGTCAGTCTGGAAACACCATATATTTT

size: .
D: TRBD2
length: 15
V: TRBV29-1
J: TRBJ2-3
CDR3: CSVEVTSGRIGTQYF
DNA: TGCAGCGTTGAAGTGACTAGCGGGAGGATCGGTACGCAGTATTTT

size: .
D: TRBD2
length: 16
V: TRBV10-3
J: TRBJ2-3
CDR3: CAISGGLAGGTDTQYF
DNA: TGTGCCATCAGCGGGGGACTAGCGGGAGGGACAGATACGCAGTATTTT

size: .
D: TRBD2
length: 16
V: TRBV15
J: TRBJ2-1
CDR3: CATSRDYGSGNDEQFF
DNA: TGTGCCACCAGCAGAGATTATGGTAGCGGGAACGATGAGCAGTTCTTC

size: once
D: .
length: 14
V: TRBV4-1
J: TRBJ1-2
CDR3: CASSQDPGNYGYTF
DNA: TGCGCCAGCAGCCAAGATCCAGGGAACTATGGCTACACCTTC

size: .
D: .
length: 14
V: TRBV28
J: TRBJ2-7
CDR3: CASSLYVTAYEQYF
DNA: TGTGCCAGCAGTTTATATGTTACGGCATACGAGCAGTACTTC

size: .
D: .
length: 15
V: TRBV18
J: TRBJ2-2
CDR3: CASSRTLSNTGELFF
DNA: TGTGCCAGCTCCCGCACATTGTCGAACACCGGGGAGCTGTTTTTT

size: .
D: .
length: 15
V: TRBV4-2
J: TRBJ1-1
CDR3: CASSQELVPNTEAFF
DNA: TGTGCCAGCAGCCAAGAATTGGTGCCGAACACTGAAGCTTTCTTT

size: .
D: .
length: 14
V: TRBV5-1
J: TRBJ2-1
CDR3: CASSLAQRYNEQFF
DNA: TGCGCCAGCAGCTTGGCACAGCGGTACAATGAGCAGTTCTTC

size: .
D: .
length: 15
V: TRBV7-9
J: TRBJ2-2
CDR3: CASSFVAANTGELFF
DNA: TGTGCCAGCAGCTTCGTGGCTGCGAACACCGGGGAGCTGTTTTTT

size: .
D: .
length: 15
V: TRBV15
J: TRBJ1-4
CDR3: CATSAKTAPNEKLFF
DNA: TGTGCCACCAGTGCGAAGACAGCGCCTAATGAAAAACTGTTTTTT

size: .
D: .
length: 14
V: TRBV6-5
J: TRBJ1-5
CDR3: CASSYGGGNQPQHF
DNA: TGTGCCAGCAGTTATGGAGGGGGCAATCAGCCCCAGCATTTT

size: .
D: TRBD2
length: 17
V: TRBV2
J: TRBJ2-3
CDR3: CASRMGLLAGVGDTQYF
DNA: TGTGCCAGCAGAATGGGACTCCTAGCGGGGGTGGGAGATACGCAGTATTTT

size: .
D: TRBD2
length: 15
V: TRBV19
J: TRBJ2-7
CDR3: CASSTLAGAFYEQYF
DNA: TGTGCCAGTAGTACCCTAGCGGGAGCTTTCTACGAGCAGTACTTC

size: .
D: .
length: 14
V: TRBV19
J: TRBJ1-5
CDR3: CASSIVGGDQPQHF
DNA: TGTGCCAGTAGTATAGTCGGGGGTGATCAGCCCCAGCATTTT

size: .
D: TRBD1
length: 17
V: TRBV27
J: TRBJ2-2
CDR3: CASSDRGPRVGTGELFF
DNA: TGTGCCAGCAGCGACAGGGGACCCCGCGTTGGCACCGGGGAGCTGTTTTTT

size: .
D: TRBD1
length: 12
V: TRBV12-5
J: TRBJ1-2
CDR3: CASGFRQGLLTF
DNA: TGTGCTAGTGGTTTCAGACAGGGTCTCCTCACCTTC

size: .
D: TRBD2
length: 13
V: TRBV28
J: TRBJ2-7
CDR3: CARQPGLVYEQYF
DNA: TGTGCCAGACAACCGGGACTAGTTTACGAGCAGTACTTC

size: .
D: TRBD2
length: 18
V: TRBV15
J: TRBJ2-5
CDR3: CATSRARVGLAGAETQYF
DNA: TGTGCCACCAGCAGAGCCCGGGTGGGACTAGCGGGAGCAGAGACCCAGTACTTC

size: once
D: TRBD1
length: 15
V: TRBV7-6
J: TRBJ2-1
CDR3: CASSKKGQGYNEQFF
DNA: TGTGCCAGCAGCAAGAAAGGACAGGGCTACAATGAGCAGTTCTTC

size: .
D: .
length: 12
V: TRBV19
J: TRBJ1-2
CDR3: CASSMRPTGYTF
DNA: TGTGCCAGTAGTATGAGACCCACCGGCTACACCTTC

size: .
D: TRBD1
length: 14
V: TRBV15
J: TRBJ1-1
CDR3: CATSSEARTGKAFF
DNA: TGTGCCACCAGCAGCGAAGCCAGGACAGGTAAAGCTTTCTTT

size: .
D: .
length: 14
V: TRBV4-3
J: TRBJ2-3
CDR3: CASSQDTPTDTQYF
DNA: TGCGCCAGCAGCCAAGACACTCCGACAGATACGCAGTATTTT

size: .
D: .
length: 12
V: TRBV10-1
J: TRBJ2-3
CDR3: CASSGLTDTQYF
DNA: TGCGCCAGCAGTGGCCTCACAGATACGCAGTATTTT

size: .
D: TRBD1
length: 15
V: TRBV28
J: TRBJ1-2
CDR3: CASSSLPGQTYGYTF
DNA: TGTGCCAGCAGTTCCCTCCCGGGACAGACCTATGGCTACACCTTC

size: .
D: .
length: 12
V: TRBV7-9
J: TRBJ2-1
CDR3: CASSSSTHEQFF
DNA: TGTGCCAGCAGCTCTTCGACCCATGAGCAGTTCTTC

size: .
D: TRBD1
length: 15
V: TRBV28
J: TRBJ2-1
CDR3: CASNRGSLLYNEQFF
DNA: TGTGCCAGCAACAGGGGATCCCTTTTATACAATGAGCAGTTCTTC

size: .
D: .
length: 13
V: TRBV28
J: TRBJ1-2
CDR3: CASSFGGSGGYTF
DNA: TGTGCCAGCAGTTTTGGAGGGTCTGGTGGCTACACCTTC

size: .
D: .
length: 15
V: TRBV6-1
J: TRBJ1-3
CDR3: CASRSRGGLGNTIYF
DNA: TGTGCCAGCAGATCTCGCGGGGGGCTTGGAAACACCATATATTTT

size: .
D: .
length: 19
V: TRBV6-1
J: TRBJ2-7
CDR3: CASSERGRQRPYGTYEQYF
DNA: TGTGCCAGCAGTGAACGGGGCCGCCAACGACCGTATGGAACCTACGAGCAGTACTTC

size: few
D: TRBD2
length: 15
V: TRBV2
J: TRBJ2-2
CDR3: CASSVGTSATGELFF
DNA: TGTGCCAGCAGTGTAGGGACTAGCGCCACCGGGGAGCTGTTTTTT

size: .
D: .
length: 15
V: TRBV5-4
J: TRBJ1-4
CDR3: CASSRTGPTNEKLFF
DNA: TGTGCCAGCAGCCGAACAGGGCCAACTAATGAAAAACTGTTTTTT

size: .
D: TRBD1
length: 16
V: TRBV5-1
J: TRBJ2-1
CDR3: CASSLPQGGGFNEQFF
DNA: TGCGCCAGCAGCCTCCCACAGGGGGGTGGCTTCAATGAGCAGTTCTTC

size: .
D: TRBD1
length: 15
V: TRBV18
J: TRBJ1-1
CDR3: CASSPSTKPTGGAFF
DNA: TGTGCCAGCTCACCTTCGACAAAGCCCACAGGGGGAGCTTTCTTT

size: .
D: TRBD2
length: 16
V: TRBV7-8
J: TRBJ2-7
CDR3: CASSLGLGKESGEQYF
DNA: TGTGCCAGCAGCCTAGGACTAGGGAAGGAGAGTGGCGAGCAGTACTTC

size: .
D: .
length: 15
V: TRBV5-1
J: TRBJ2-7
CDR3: CASSLEPGGAYEQYF
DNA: TGCGCCAGCAGCTTGGAACCTGGCGGAGCCTACGAGCAGTACTTC

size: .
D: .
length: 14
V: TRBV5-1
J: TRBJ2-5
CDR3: CASSLGLAEGTQYF
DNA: TGCGCCAGCAGCTTGGGGTTAGCAGAGGGGACCCAGTACTTC